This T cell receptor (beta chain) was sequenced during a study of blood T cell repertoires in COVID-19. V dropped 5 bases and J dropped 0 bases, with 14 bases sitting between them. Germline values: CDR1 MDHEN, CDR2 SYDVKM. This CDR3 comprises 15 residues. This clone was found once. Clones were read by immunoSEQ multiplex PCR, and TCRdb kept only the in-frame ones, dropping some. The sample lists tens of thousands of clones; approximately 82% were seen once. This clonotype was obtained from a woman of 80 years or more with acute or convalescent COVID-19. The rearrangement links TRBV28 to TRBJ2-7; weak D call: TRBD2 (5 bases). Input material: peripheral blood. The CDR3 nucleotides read TGTGCCAGCAGTCCCCCCCGGGGTACCTCCTACGAGCAGTACTTC. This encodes CASSPPRGTSYEQYF.